The 32 T cell receptor beta chains presented below share a single source sample, sequenced in a study of CD8 T cells in Susac syndrome. With random hexamers, reverse transcription was performed on about 0.5 to 1 ug of RNA. TCRdb called the immunoSEQ multiplex PCR reads again in MiXCR, with one record for every CDR3 protein. This table has roughly 80,000 distinct CDR3 sequences, approximately 93% appearing once. Source material: CD8+ T cells from PBMCs. The receptor source for this set is a human donor with Susac syndrome.

The V gene is TRBV9, the J gene TRBJ2-5, with 7 bases that match TRBD2. The CDR3 runs 12 residues. Germline assignment: CDR1 SGDLS and CDR2 YYNGEE. Trimming at V came to 4 bases and at J to 5 bases, leaving 2 bases not matched to a gene. In DNA, the CDR3 is TGTGCCAGCAGCCAAGCGGGGGAGACCCAGTACTTC. Translating gives CASSQAGETQYF.

The chain couples TRBV5-6 to TRBJ2-3; 8 bases align to TRBD2. CDR3 length: 15 amino acids. Germline CDR1 SGHDT, CDR2 YYEEEE. The V segment lost 4 bases and the J segment 3 bases; nucleotides outside the gene matches: 7. The CDR3 nucleotides are TGTGCCAGCAGCCCTCGGGGGGGCTCGACAGATACGCAGTATTTT. This sequence encodes CASSPRGGSTDTQYF. Full variable domain (missing parts from reference TRBV5-6 and TRBJ2-3): DAGVTQSPTHLIKTRGQQVTLRCSPKSGHDTVSWYQQALGQGPQFIFQYYEEEERQRGNFPDRFSGHQFPNYSSELNVNALLLGDSALYLCASSPRGGSTDTQYFGPGTRLTVL.

This clonotype was counted between two and nine times. The chain uses TRBV19 and TRBJ1-4; D not certain. In germline, CDR1 is LNHDA, CDR2 SQIVND (reference sequence). The CDR3 runs to 14 residues. With 5 bases removed from V and 5 bases from J, the gap between germline ends came to 12 bases. Here the CDR3 reads CASSWNSGNEKLFF. Here the CDR3 DNA reads TGTGCCAGTAGTTGGAATTCGGGAAATGAAAAACTGTTTTTT.

The rearrangement uses TRBV12-3 or TRBV12-4 and TRBJ2-5; 13 bases agree with TRBD2. The trim removed 0 bases at V and 7 bases at J, leaving 8 bases unmatched. The CDR3 is 17 amino acids. The CDR3 sequence is CASSLAGTSGAPGTQYF. DNA for the CDR3: TGTGCCAGCAGTTTAGCCGGGACTAGCGGGGCCCCAGGGACCCAGTACTTC.

The genes are TRBV20-1 and TRBJ2-3; a possible D gene is TRBD1 (6 bases). There are 15 residues in the CDR3. Germline V lookup: CDR1 DFQATT, CDR2 SNEGSKA (reference sequence). V lost 1 base to trimming and J lost 0 bases, with 11 bases between them. In nucleotides, the CDR3 is TGCAGTGCTAGAGTTGGACAGTTTAGCACAGATACGCAGTATTTT. It yields the protein CSARVGQFSTDTQYF.

The chain uses TRBV27 and TRBJ2-5, with D unclear. Germline CDR1 reads MNHEY; CDR2 reads SMNVEV (reference sequence). The V and J ends lost 10 bases and 2 bases respectively, with 14 bases between them. This CDR3 has 13 amino acids. CDR3 DNA sequence: TGTGCCACCACGGACGGCGCGCAAGAGACCCAGTACTTC. Its translation: CATTDGAQETQYF.

The gene calls are TRBV28 and TRBJ1-5, with D unclear. The CDR3 spans 15 residues. Trimming pared 3 bases from V and 0 bases from J, leaving 9 bases between. Germline lookup yields CDR1 MDHEN and CDR2 SYDVKM. CDR3 in DNA: TGTGCCAGCAGTTTTGGCGGGAATAGCAATCAGCCCCAGCATTTT. It specifies CASSFGGNSNQPQHF.

The V gene is TRBV7-9, the J gene TRBJ2-7; tentatively, D is TRBD1 or TRBD2 (5 bases each). Per germline, CDR1 SEHNR and CDR2 FQNEAQ (reference sequence). Trimming took off 4 bases at V and 3 bases at J, with 16 bases between the two ends. The CDR3 contains 15 residues. CDR3 protein: CASSSTTRQGYEQYF. In nucleotides, the CDR3 is TGTGCCAGCAGCTCGACTACACGGCAGGGCTACGAGCAGTACTTC.

This clonotype occurred once. V is TRBV9 and J is TRBJ2-7; 9 bases are shared with TRBD2. The CDR3 is 14 amino acids. Per germline, CDR1 SGDLS and CDR2 YYNGEE. The V segment lost 2 bases and the J segment 3 bases; nucleotides outside the gene matches: 3. DNA for the CDR3: TGTGCCAGCAGCGTGCGGGGGGGGGACTACGAGCAGTACTTC. It translates to CASSVRGGDYEQYF.

The rearrangement links TRBV9 to TRBJ2-3, with 12 bases fitting TRBD2. Germline V lookup: CDR1 SGDLS, CDR2 YYNGEE. J gave up 2 bases and V 3 bases, and 7 bases lay outside the gene matches. The CDR3 contains 17 residues. The CDR3 nucleotides are TGTGCCAGCAGCGCTCCACTAGCGGGGGGCTCCACAGATACGCAGTATTTT. It translates to CASSAPLAGGSTDTQYF.

This clonotype was seen once. V usage is TRBV20-1 and J usage is TRBJ1-2, with D tentatively TRBD1 (6 bases). The germline V and J ends were trimmed by 3 bases and 7 bases, with 9 bases remaining between them. Germline V gene data show CDR1 as DFQATT and CDR2 as SNEGSKA (reference sequence). The CDR3 covers 11 residues. CDR3 loop: CSARGGPGYTF. CDR3 DNA sequence: TGCAGTGCTAGGGGGGGGCCTGGCTACACCTTC.

V usage is TRBV7-9 and J usage is TRBJ2-5, with D perhaps matching TRBD1 or TRBD2 (7 bases each). Germline V gene sequence: CDR1 SEHNR, CDR2 FQNEAQ (reference sequence). V lost 5 bases, J lost 4 bases, and 11 bases lay in between. This CDR3 contains 13 residues. The CDR3 nucleotides are TGTGCCAGCAGCACCAGGGGGGGAGAGACCCAGTACTTC. It is translated as CASSTRGGETQYF. The variable domain in full, completed from reference TRBV7-9 and TRBJ2-5, reads DTGVSQNPRHKITKRGQNVTFRCDPISEHNRLYWYRQTLGQGPEFLTYFQNEAQLEKSRLLSDRFSAERPKGSFSTLEIQRTEQGDSAMYLCASSTRGGETQYFGPGTRLLVL.

The chain carries TRBV2 and TRBJ1-5; 7 nucleotides line up with TRBD1. V dropped 2 bases and J dropped 4; count of bases not matched to a gene: 2. The CDR3 has 14 amino acids. Germline V gives CDR1 SNHLY, CDR2 FYNNEI. For the CDR3, the DNA is TGTGCCAGCAGTGAATACAGGGGAAATCAGCCCCAGCATTTT. Translated, it gives CASSEYRGNQPQHF.

Comments on this clonotype: The junction departs from germline at one end; a sequencing error may be responsible. This chain links TRBV12-3 or TRBV12-4 with TRBJ2-7, with 8 nucleotides matching TRBD2. There are 12 residues in the CDR3. The CDR3 region is CASSYAGGLLSF. As DNA, the CDR3 is TGTGCCAGCAGTTACGCGGGGGGTTTACTCTCCTTC.

The chain carries TRBV28 and TRBJ1-4; tentative D call: TRBD1 (5 bases). V lost 3 bases, J lost 4 bases, and 9 bases lay in between. The CDR3 length is 14 residues. Germline V gene sequence: CDR1 MDHEN, CDR2 SYDVKM. CDR3 region: CASSFYRFNEKLFF. In DNA, the CDR3 is TGTGCCAGCAGTTTTTACAGGTTTAATGAAAAACTGTTTTTT. Full variable domain (missing parts from reference TRBV28 and TRBJ1-4): DVKVTQSSRYLVKRTGEKVFLECVQDMDHENMFWYRQDPGLGLRLIYFSYDVKMKEKGDIPEGYSVSREKKERFSLILESASTNQTSMYLCASSFYRFNEKLFFGSGTQLSVL.

This chain joins TRBV7-9 and TRBJ2-5; D perhaps matches TRBD2 (7 bases). V was clipped by 5 bases and J by 5 bases, with 15 bases between them. The CDR3 extends over 14 amino acids. Germline values: CDR1 SEHNR, CDR2 FQNEAQ (reference sequence). In nucleotides, the CDR3 is TGTGCCAGCAGCCAAAACAGGGAGGGTGAGACCCAGTACTTC. Residues: CASSQNREGETQYF.

The chain joins TRBV13 to TRBJ2-7, with unresolved D. Germline CDR1 reads PRHDT; CDR2 reads FYEKMQ (reference sequence). V was shortened by 0 bases and J by 3 bases, with 9 bases between the two germline ends. This CDR3 has 14 residues. The CDR3 sequence is CASSLGPYYYEQYF. The CDR3 nucleotides are TGTGCCAGCAGCTTAGGCCCTTATTACTACGAGCAGTACTTC. Combining the CDR3 with reference TRBV13 and TRBJ2-7 gives the whole variable domain AAGVIQSPRHLIKEKRETATLKCYPIPRHDTVYWYQQGPGQDPQFLISFYEKMQSDKGSIPDRFSAQQFSDYHSELNMSSLELGDSALYFCASSLGPYYYEQYFGPGTRLTVT.

The chain is built from TRBV7-9 and TRBJ2-1; the match to TRBD1 covers 10 bases. The V gene's germline CDR1 is SEHNR and CDR2 FQNEAQ (reference sequence). Losses at the gene ends were 5 bases for V and 4 bases for J; bases not matched to a gene: 5. The CDR3 extends over 15 amino acids. The CDR3 DNA reads TGTGCCAGCAGCCCCCGGACAGGGGGTTACAATGAGCAGTTCTTC. Its translation: CASSPRTGGYNEQFF. Full variable domain (rest looked up from reference TRBV7-9 and TRBJ2-1): DTGVSQNPRHKITKRGQNVTFRCDPISEHNRLYWYRQTLGQGPEFLTYFQNEAQLEKSRLLSDRFSAERPKGSFSTLEIQRTEQGDSAMYLCASSPRTGGYNEQFFGPGTRLTVL.

The chain links TRBV7-9 to TRBJ1-2; D call uncertain. Germline CDR1 is SEHNR and CDR2 is FQNEAQ (reference sequence). The length of the CDR3 is 13 residues. Trimming took 5 bases from V and 6 from J, leaving 13 bases between them. DNA of the CDR3: TGTGCCAGCAGCCTGCTCCGGAGAGATGGCTACACCTTC. Translated, it gives CASSLLRRDGYTF.

The CDR3 nucleotides read TGTGCCAGCAGCTTAGGGGCCCACCCGGGACAGGAGTCCTACGAGCAGTACTTC. This encodes CASSLGAHPGQESYEQYF. The V and J genes are TRBV11-3 and TRBJ2-7; 8 nucleotides match TRBD1. The J segment lost 1 base and the V segment lost 1 base, leaving 12 bases of the junction unmatched. Germline CDR1 SGHNT, CDR2 YENEEA. This CDR3 has 18 residues.

The V and J genes are TRBV12-3 or TRBV12-4 and TRBJ1-4; no definite D call. With 8 bases removed from V and 1 base from J, the gap between germline ends came to 14 bases. CDR3 length equals 15 residues. The CDR3 nucleotides read TGTGCCAGCGGCTCCCCGGGGTTAACTAATGAAAAACTGTTTTTT. Translating gives CASGSPGLTNEKLFF.

The chain uses TRBV6-4 and TRBJ2-3; D is ambiguous. Germline loops: CDR1 MRHNA, CDR2 SNTAGT. This CDR3 is built from 14 residues. The ends were cut back, 3 bases at V and 5 bases at J, with 12 bases in the middle. This CDR3 reads CASSELIFGDTQYF. CDR3 bases: TGTGCCAGCAGTGAATTAATATTCGGAGATACGCAGTATTTT.

The rearrangement links TRBV7-3 to TRBJ1-2; 10 nucleotides line up with TRBD1. Germline CDR1 SGHTA, CDR2 FQGTGA. There are 15 residues in the CDR3. The V and J ends lost 5 bases and 0 bases, in that order; junction bases with no gene match: 3. The CDR3 coding sequence is TGTGCCAGCAGCCGGGGACAGGGGCCTAACTATGGCTACACCTTC. Residues: CASSRGQGPNYGYTF.

This chain joins TRBV11-2 and TRBJ1-1; 11 bases line up with TRBD1. Trimming took 5 bases from V and 4 from J; bases not matched to a gene: 9. Germline CDR1 and CDR2: SGHAT and FQNNGV. The CDR3 contains 16 residues. This CDR3 reads CASSQWTGGLGTEAFF. The CDR3 DNA follows: TGTGCCAGCAGCCAATGGACAGGGGGCTTGGGCACTGAAGCTTTCTTT.

The chain is built from TRBV5-1 and TRBJ2-7; 10 bases agree with TRBD2. Germline V CDR1 and CDR2: SGHRS, YFSETQ. This CDR3 is built from 15 residues. V shed 4 bases, J shed 3 bases, and the junction held 7 bases outside the gene matches. The CDR3 DNA reads TGCGCCAGCAGCATGGTAGCGGGGGGTAGCTACGAGCAGTACTTC. Its translation: CASSMVAGGSYEQYF.

This chain links TRBV9 with TRBJ1-1; no clear D gene. The germline V gene encodes CDR1 SGDLS and CDR2 YYNGEE. This CDR3 is built from 12 residues. Trimming shortened V by 0 bases and J by 8 bases, and 8 bases separated the two germline ends. The CDR3 DNA follows: TGTGCCAGCAGCGTAGTTTCCGGAGAAGCTTTCTTT. Protein: CASSVVSGEAFF.

This chain links TRBV7-9 with TRBJ2-7, with 7 bases that match TRBD2. The V segment lost 5 bases and the J segment 2 bases; nucleotides outside the gene matches: 9. CDR1 and CDR2 from the germline V gene are SEHNR and FQNEAQ (reference sequence). This CDR3 has 15 residues. The CDR3 region is CASSPRSGVTYEQYF. DNA of the CDR3: TGTGCCAGCAGCCCCAGAAGCGGGGTGACCTACGAGCAGTACTTC. The full variable domain, completed using reference TRBV7-9 and TRBJ2-7, is DTGVSQNPRHKITKRGQNVTFRCDPISEHNRLYWYRQTLGQGPEFLTYFQNEAQLEKSRLLSDRFSAERPKGSFSTLEIQRTEQGDSAMYLCASSPRSGVTYEQYFGPGTRLTVT.

This chain joins TRBV14 and TRBJ1-6; D unresolved. The CDR3 spans 14 residues. Germline V gene data show CDR1 as SGHDN and CDR2 as FVKESK. The ends were cut back, 6 bases at V and 7 bases at J, with 13 bases in the middle. The CDR3 reads CASSSGRANSPLHF. The CDR3 DNA reads TGTGCCAGCAGTTCCGGGAGAGCGAATTCACCCCTCCACTTT.

The chain links TRBV19 to TRBJ1-2; D gene unclear. Trimming shortened V by 7 bases and J by 8 bases, and 17 bases separated the two germline ends. Germline V gives CDR1 LNHDA, CDR2 SQIVND (reference sequence). CDR3 length equals 13 residues. CDR3 protein: CASMGRKIGGYTF. The CDR3 nucleotides read TGTGCCAGTATGGGCAGGAAAATAGGAGGCTACACCTTC.

The rearrangement uses TRBV12-3 or TRBV12-4 and TRBJ1-5; D call uncertain. CDR3 length: 13 residues. Between the trimmed V and J ends, which lost 7 bases and 0 bases, there was a span of 7 bases. The CDR3 region is CASTDYSNQPQHF. In DNA form, the CDR3 reads TGTGCCAGCACCGACTATAGCAATCAGCCCCAGCATTTT.

The chain uses TRBV20-1 and TRBJ2-5; 11 nucleotides agree with TRBD2. The V gene's germline CDR1 is DFQATT and CDR2 SNEGSKA (reference sequence). Trimming at V came to 6 bases and at J to 4 bases, leaving 16 bases not matched to a gene. The CDR3 covers 17 residues. The CDR3, as DNA: TGCAGTGCCAGGGGATGGATAGCGGGGGGGCTAACAGAGACCCAGTACTTC. It codes for CSARGWIAGGLTETQYF.

This chain links TRBV6-2 or TRBV6-3 with TRBJ2-2; the D is unclear. The germline V gene encodes CDR1 MNHEY and CDR2 SVGEGT. With 4 bases removed from V and 4 bases from J, the gap between germline ends came to 4 bases. The CDR3 length is 12 residues. Here the CDR3 reads CASSSPTGELFF. The CDR3 DNA is TGTGCCAGCAGTTCCCCCACCGGGGAGCTGTTTTTT.